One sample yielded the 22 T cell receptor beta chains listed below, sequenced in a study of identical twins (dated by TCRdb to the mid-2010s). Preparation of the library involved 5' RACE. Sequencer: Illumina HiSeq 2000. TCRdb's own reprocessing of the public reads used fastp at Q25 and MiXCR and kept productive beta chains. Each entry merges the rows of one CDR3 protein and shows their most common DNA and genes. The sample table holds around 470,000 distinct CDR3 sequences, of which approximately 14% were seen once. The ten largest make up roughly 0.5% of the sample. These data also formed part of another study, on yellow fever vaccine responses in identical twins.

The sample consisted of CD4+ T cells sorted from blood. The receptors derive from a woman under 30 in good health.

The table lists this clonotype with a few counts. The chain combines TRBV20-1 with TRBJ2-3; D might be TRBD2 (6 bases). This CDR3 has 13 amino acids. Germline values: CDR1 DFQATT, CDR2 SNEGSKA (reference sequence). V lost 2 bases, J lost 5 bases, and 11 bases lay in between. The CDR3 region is CSARKRAEDTQYF. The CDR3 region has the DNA TGCAGTGCTAGAAAGCGGGCTGAAGATACGCAGTATTTT.

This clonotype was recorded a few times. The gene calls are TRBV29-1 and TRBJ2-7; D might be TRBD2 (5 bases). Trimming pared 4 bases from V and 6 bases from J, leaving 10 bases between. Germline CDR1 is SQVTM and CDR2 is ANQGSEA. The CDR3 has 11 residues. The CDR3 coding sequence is TGCAGCGTTGGAGGGTTGGGCGAGCAGTACTTC. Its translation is CSVGGLGEQYF.

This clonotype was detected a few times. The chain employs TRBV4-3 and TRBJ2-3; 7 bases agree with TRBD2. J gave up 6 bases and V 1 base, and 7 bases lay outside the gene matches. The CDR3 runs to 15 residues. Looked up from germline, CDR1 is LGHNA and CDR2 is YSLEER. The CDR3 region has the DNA TGCGCCAGCAGCCAAGCGGGAGGCCGGAGTGATACGCAGTATTTT. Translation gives CASSQAGGRSDTQYF.

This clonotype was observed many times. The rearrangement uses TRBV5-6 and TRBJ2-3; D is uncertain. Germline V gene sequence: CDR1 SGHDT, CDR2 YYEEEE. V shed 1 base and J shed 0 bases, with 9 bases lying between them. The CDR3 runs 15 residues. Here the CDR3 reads CASSLRVPSTDTQYF. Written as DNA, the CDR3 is TGTGCCAGCAGCTTGAGGGTCCCTAGCACAGATACGCAGTATTTT.

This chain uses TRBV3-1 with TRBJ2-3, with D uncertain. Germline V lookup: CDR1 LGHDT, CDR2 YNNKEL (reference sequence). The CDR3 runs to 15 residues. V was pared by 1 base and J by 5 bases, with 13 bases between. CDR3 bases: TGTGCCAGCAGCCAAGGTGGGGTTTCCCAAGATACGCAGTATTTT. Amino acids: CASSQGGVSQDTQYF.

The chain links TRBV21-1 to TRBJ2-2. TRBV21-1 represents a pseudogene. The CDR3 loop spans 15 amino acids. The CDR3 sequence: CASSKGLAATGELFF. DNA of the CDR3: TGTGCCAGCAGCAAAGGACTGGCAGCCACCGGGGAGCTGTTTTTT.

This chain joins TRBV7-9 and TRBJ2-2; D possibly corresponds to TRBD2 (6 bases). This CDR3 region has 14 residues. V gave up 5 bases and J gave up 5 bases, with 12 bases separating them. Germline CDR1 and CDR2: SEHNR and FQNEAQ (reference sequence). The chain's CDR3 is CASSPLSGTGELFF. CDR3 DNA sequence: TGTGCCAGCAGCCCCCTCAGCGGGACCGGGGAGCTGTTTTTT.

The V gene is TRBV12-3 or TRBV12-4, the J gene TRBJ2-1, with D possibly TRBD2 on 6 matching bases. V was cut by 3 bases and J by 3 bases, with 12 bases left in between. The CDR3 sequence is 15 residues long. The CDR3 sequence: CASSLYGSNYNEQFF. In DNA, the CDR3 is TGTGCCAGCAGTTTGTACGGGAGTAACTACAATGAGCAGTTCTTC.

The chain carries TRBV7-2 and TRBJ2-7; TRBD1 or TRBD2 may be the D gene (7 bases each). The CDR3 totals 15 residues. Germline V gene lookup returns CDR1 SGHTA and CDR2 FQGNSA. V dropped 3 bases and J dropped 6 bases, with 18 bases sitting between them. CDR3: CASSLYPAGGGEQYF. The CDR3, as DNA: TGTGCCAGCAGCTTGTATCCCGCAGGGGGGGGCGAGCAGTACTTC.

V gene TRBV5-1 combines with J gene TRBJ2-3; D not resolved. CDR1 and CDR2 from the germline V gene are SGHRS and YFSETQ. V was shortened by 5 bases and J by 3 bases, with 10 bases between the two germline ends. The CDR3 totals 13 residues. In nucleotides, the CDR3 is TGCGCCAGCAGAAATTTAGGGACAGATACGCAGTATTTT. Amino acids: CASRNLGTDTQYF.

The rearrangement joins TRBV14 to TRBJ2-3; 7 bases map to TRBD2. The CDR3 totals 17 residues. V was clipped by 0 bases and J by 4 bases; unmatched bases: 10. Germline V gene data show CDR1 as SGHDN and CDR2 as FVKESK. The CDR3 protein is CASSQDRGSGRADTQYF. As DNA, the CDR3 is TGTGCCAGCAGCCAAGATCGGGGCTCAGGGAGGGCAGATACGCAGTATTTT.

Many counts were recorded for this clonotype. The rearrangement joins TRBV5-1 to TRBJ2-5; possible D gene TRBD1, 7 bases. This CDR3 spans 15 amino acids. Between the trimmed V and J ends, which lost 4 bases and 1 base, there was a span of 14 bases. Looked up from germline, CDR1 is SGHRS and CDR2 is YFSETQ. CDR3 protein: CASSRGDSLQETQYF. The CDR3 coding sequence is TGCGCCAGCAGCAGGGGGGACAGCCTCCAAGAGACCCAGTACTTC.

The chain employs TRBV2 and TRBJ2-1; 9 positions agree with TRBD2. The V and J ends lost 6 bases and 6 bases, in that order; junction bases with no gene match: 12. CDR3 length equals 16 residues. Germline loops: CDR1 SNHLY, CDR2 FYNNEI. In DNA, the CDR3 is TGTGCCAGCAGCGAGATGGGGACTAGCTTCGCCAATGAGCAGTTCTTC. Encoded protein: CASSEMGTSFANEQFF. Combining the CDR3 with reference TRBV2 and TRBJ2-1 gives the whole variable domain EPEVTQTPSHQVTQMGQEVILRCVPISNHLYFYWYRQILGQKVEFLVSFYNNEISEKSEIFDDQFSVERPDGSNFTLKIRSTKLEDSAMYFCASSEMGTSFANEQFFGPGTRLTVL.

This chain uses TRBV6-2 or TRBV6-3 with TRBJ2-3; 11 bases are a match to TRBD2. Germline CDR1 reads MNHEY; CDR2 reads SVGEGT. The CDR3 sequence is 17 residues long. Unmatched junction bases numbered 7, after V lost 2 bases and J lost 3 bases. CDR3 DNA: TGTGCCAGCAGTTACAACCGACTAGCGGGGAGGACAGATACGCAGTATTTT. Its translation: CASSYNRLAGRTDTQYF.

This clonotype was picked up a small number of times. Here the CDR3 reads CASSLAGQVYDEQYF. CDR3 coding DNA: TGTGCCAGCAGCTTAGCCGGACAGGTATACGACGAGCAGTACTTC. V is TRBV7-9 and J is TRBJ2-7; 7 bases align to TRBD1. The germline CDR1 and CDR2 sequences are SEHNR and FQNEAQ (reference sequence). CDR3 size: 15 residues. V lost 0 bases, J lost 5 bases, and 7 bases stayed unmatched.

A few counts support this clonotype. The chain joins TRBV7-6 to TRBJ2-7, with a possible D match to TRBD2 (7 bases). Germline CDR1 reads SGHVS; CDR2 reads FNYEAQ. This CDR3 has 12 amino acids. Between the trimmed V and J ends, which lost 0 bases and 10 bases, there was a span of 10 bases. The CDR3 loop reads CASSLAGGAQYF. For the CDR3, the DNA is TGTGCCAGCAGCTTAGCGGGGGGGGCTCAGTACTTC.

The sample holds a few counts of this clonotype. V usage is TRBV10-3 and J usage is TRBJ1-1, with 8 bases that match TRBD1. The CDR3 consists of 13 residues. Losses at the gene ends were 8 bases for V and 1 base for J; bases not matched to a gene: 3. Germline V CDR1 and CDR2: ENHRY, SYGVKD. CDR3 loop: CAIRTGWNTEAFF. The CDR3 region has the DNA TGTGCCATCCGGACAGGGTGGAACACTGAAGCTTTCTTT.

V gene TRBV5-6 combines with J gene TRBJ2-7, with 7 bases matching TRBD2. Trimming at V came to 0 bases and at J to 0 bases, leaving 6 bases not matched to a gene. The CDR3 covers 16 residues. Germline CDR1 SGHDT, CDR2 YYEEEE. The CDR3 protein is CASSLASGVPSYEQYF. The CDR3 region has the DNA TGTGCCAGCAGCTTGGCGAGCGGGGTCCCCTCCTACGAGCAGTACTTC.

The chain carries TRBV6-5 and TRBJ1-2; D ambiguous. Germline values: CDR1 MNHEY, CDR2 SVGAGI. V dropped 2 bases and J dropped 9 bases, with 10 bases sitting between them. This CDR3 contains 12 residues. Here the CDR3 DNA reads TGTGCCAGCAGTTACGGCGTCGGGAGCTACACCTTC. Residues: CASSYGVGSYTF.

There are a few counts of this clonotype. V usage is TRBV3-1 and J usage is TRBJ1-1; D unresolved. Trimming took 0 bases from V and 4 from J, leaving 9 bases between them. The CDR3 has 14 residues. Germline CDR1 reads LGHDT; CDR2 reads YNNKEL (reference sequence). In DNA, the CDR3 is TGTGCCAGCAGCCAAGAGTTCGGTCTCACTGAAGCTTTCTTT. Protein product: CASSQEFGLTEAFF.

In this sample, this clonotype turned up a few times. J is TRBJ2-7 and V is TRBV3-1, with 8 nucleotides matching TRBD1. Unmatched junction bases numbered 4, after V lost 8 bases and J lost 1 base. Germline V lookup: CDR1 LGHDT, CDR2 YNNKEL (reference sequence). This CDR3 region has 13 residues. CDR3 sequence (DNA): TGTGCCAGCCAGGACAGGGTATCCTACGAGCAGTACTTC. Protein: CASQDRVSYEQYF.

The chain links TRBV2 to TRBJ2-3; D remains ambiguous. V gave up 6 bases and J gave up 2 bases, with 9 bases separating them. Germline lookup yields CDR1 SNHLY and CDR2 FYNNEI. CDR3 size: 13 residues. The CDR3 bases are TGTGCCAGCAGATACTCCCACACAGATACGCAGTATTTT. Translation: CASRYSHTDTQYF.